This T cell receptor (beta chain) was recorded in a study of T-cell reconstitution after alpha-beta-depleted transplantation in children. In its sample, this clonotype was seen a few times. The CDR3 covers 13 residues. The V end was cut by 1 base, the J end by 10 bases, with 11 bases between. Germline V gene lookup returns CDR1 MGHRA and CDR2 YSYEKL. Unique molecular identifiers were used to barcode this TCRbeta library. From the PCR reads, TCRdb called clonotypes with MiXCR, one entry per CDR3 protein. Of around 370,000 distinct CDR3 sequences in the sample, around 16% were seen once. The receptor was isolated from a male patient between 2 and 9 years old who had a stem cell transplant for acute lymphoblastic leukemia, so the T cells may come from the graft donor. The rearrangement links TRBV4-1 to TRBJ2-1, with D unclear. Specimen: PBMCs, mostly from graft donor cells, collected 360 days after TCRalphabeta/CD19-depleted stem cell transplant. This CDR3 reads CASSQVPGLEQFF. The CDR3 nucleotides read TGCGCCAGCAGCCAAGTCCCGGGCCTGGAGCAGTTCTTC.